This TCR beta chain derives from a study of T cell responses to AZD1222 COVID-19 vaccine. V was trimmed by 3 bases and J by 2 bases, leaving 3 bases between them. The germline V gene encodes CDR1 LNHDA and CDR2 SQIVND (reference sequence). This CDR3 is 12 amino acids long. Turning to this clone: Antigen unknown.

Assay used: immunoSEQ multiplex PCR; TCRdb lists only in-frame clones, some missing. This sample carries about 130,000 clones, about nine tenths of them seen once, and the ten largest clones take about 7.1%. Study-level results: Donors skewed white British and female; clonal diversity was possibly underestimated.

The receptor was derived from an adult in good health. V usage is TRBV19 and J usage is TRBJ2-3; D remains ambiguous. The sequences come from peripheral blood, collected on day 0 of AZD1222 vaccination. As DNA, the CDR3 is TGTGCCAGTAGTATCTACACAGATACGCAGTATTTT. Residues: CASSIYTDTQYF.